These 9 T cell receptor beta chains share one sample of origin, sequenced in a study of cytomegalovirus exposure and HLA in healthy donors. PCR was performed using 60 Vbeta and 13 Jbeta primers. Sequenced by immunoSEQ multiplex PCR; TCRdb stores in-frame clones only, minus some. The sample has more than 85,000 clones, around 83% seen once; the top ten hold around 3.2%. Sequenced material: PBMCs. The source of these receptors is a woman aged 55-75 years in good health and CMV-seropositive.

This clone was picked up one time. This sequence joins TRBV30 and TRBJ2-7; tentative D call: TRBD2 (6 bases). V was shortened by 4 bases and J by 1 base, with 14 bases between the two germline ends. Germline assignment: CDR1 GTSNPN and CDR2 SVGIG (reference sequence). This CDR3 is built from 14 residues. CDR3: CAWTGLAGSYEQYF. CDR3 coding DNA: TGTGCCTGGACCGGACTGGCGGGGTCCTACGAGCAGTACTTC.

The chain combines TRBV9 with TRBJ2-1, with D perhaps TRBD2 (6 bases). Germline V lookup: CDR1 SGDLS, CDR2 YYNGEE. The CDR3 sequence is 14 residues long. V dropped 5 bases and J dropped 7 bases, with 16 bases sitting between them. The CDR3 DNA reads as TGTGCCAGCAGTCTTGCGGGATCTTCAAATGAGCAGTTCTTC. This translates into CASSLAGSSNEQFF.

This chain links TRBV30 with TRBJ1-2, with D maybe TRBD1 (5 bases). Germline-derived CDR1 and CDR2 are GTSNPN and SVGIG (reference sequence). There are 12 residues in the CDR3. V dropped 1 base and J dropped 3 bases, with 6 bases sitting between them. CDR3 sequence: CAWSGGDYGYTF. Written as DNA, the CDR3 is TGTGCCTGGAGTGGGGGGGACTATGGCTACACCTTC.

The rearrangement joins TRBV28 to TRBJ2-3; the match to TRBD2 covers 14 bases. From germline, CDR1 is MDHEN and CDR2 SYDVKM. CDR3 size: 20 residues. V lost 4 bases and J lost 2; bases outside the gene matches: 14. CDR3 region: CASSSPSLRLAGGLTDTQYF. The CDR3 DNA follows: TGTGCCAGCAGTTCCCCATCATTAAGACTAGCGGGAGGGCTCACAGATACGCAGTATTTT.

The genes are TRBV5-1 and TRBJ2-1; TRBD2 matches 11 bases. The CDR3 loop spans 15 amino acids. V lost 5 bases, J lost 6 bases, and 7 bases stayed unmatched. Germline assignment: CDR1 SGHRS and CDR2 YFSETQ. For the CDR3, the DNA is TGCGCCAGCAGTTTCGGACTAGCGGGCCTCAATGAGCAGTTCTTC. Its translation is CASSFGLAGLNEQFF.

The V gene is TRBV4-1, the J gene TRBJ2-3; 13 bases are a match to TRBD2. J lost 2 bases, V lost 1 base, and 3 bases had no gene match. The CDR3 covers 17 residues. Germline CDR1 reads MGHRA; CDR2 reads YSYEKL. Written as DNA, the CDR3 is TGCGCCAGCAGCCAAGCTACTAGCGGGAGGGCCACAGATACGCAGTATTTT. It specifies CASSQATSGRATDTQYF.

This clone was seen only once. The CDR3 sequence: CASRRGGVHEQYF. For the CDR3, the DNA is TGTGCCAGCCGCCGTGGGGGGGTCCACGAGCAGTACTTC. The genes are TRBV28 and TRBJ2-7; 7 bases are a match to TRBD2. CDR3 length: 13 residues. CDR1 and CDR2 from the germline V gene are MDHEN and SYDVKM. V was pared by 8 bases and J by 5 bases, with 9 bases of the junction left unmatched.

The chain is built from TRBV5-4 and TRBJ2-5; 10 bases are a match to TRBD2. J was trimmed by 9 bases and V by 1 base; bases with no gene match: 12. The CDR3 spans 16 residues. Looked up from germline, CDR1 is SGHNT and CDR2 is YYREEE (reference sequence). CDR3 sequence: CASSLIASGSVEAQYF. CDR3 nucleotide sequence: TGTGCCAGCAGCTTGATTGCTAGCGGGAGCGTTGAGGCCCAGTACTTC.

This sequence joins TRBV18 and TRBJ2-1; 10 nucleotides match TRBD2. Germline CDR1 KGHSH, CDR2 LQKENI. V lost 3 bases to trimming and J lost 6 bases; unmatched junction nucleotides: 5. The CDR3 loop spans 15 amino acids. The chain's CDR3 is CASSPGSGRVNEQFF. CDR3 DNA: TGTGCCAGCTCACCCGGCAGCGGGAGGGTCAATGAGCAGTTCTTC.